This T cell receptor (beta chain) emerged from a study of T cell clusters in autoimmune cytopenias. Study conclusions and caveats: No experiment has yet validated the function of the T cell clusters defined in silico. TRB repertoire shifts in secondary cytopenia and chronic lymphocytic leukemia mostly reflected lymphoma, not autoimmunity.

According to its frequency, this clonotype is medium-sized. Its antigen is currently unknown. One tube held mixed TRB-A and TRB-B primer pools for touch-down PCR. TCRdb reprocessed the multiplex PCR reads, with one entry per CDR3 protein and no DNA. This sample contains about 5,000 distinct CDR3 sequences. This CDR3 is 15 amino acids long. The V gene's germline CDR1 is MNHEY and CDR2 SMNVEV (reference sequence). TRB amplification used 200 to 250 ng of peripheral blood genomic DNA. The chain combines TRBV27 with TRBJ1-6. This clonotype was obtained from a human donor with an autoimmune cytopenia or autoimmune hepatitis (not recorded which). Sequencing was done on a sample of peripheral blood. CDR3 amino acids: CASSPPGLRNSPLHF.